The entry that follows covers one TCR beta chain sequence. Per the germline V gene, CDR1 is SEHNR and CDR2 is FQNEAQ (reference sequence). The CDR3 runs to 15 residues. V was trimmed by 5 bases and J by 1 base, leaving 15 bases between them. Under the authors' procedure: Nucleated cell number was recorded as an estimate derived from reference gene primer amplification. TCRdb's copy holds only in-frame clones and misses some; the assay was immunoSEQ multiplex PCR. From that table come the V and J calls and clone size; the DNA was used to work out D and trimming. The data show about 24,000 clones, 89% seen once. The data belong to a study of blood T cell repertoires in COVID-19.

V usage is TRBV7-9 and J usage is TRBJ2-7; D unresolved. The sample taken for sequencing was peripheral blood. The sequence derives from a man aged 65-85 years with acute or convalescent COVID-19. CDR3 residues: CASSPFSSESYEQYF. CDR3 sequence (DNA): TGTGCCAGCAGCCCGTTTAGCTCCGAATCCTACGAGCAGTACTTC.